The 5 T cell receptor beta chains below all came from one sample that was sequenced in a study of response to subunit inactivated influenza vaccine. TCRdb re-analysed the RT-PCR reads in MiXCR, keeping a single row per CDR3 protein. The sample consists of fewer than 550,000 distinct CDR3 sequences, over 25% of them appearing once. Material: CD4+ T cells sorted from PBMCs, obtained about 5 days after vaccination. These receptors all stem from a man aged 45 to 65 who received an inactivated influenza vaccine.

The chain joins TRBV6-2 or TRBV6-3 to TRBJ2-2; D is possibly TRBD1 (6 bases). Trimming took 7 bases from V and 0 from J, leaving 12 bases between them. Germline values: CDR1 MNHEY, CDR2 SVGEGT. The CDR3 spans 15 residues. The CDR3 protein is CASKGWTANTGELFF. CDR3 coding DNA: TGTGCCAGCAAGGGTTGGACAGCGAACACCGGGGAGCTGTTTTTT.

The genes are TRBV6-2 or TRBV6-3 and TRBJ1-1; D perhaps matches TRBD1 (6 bases). Germline V gene lookup returns CDR1 MNHEY and CDR2 SVGEGT. With 5 bases removed from V and 5 bases from J, the gap between germline ends came to 12 bases. This CDR3 is 13 amino acids long. In DNA, the CDR3 is TGTGCCAGCAGTCGACAGGACTGGACTGAAGCTTTCTTT. Translating it yields CASSRQDWTEAFF.

The table lists this clonotype with a few counts. The gene calls are TRBV7-2 and TRBJ1-2, with TRBD1 matching 7 bases. The CDR3 consists of 13 residues. V shed 5 bases, J shed 8 bases, and the junction held 8 bases outside the gene matches. Germline assignment: CDR1 SGHTA and CDR2 FQGNSA. The CDR3 loop reads CASSPRTGQGYTF. In nucleotides, the CDR3 is TGTGCCAGCAGCCCCAGGACAGGTCAGGGCTACACCTTC.

The V call is TRBV11-2, the J call TRBJ2-5; a possible D gene is TRBD1 (6 bases). V was cut by 1 base and J by 0 bases, with 12 bases left in between. In germline, CDR1 is SGHAT, CDR2 FQNNGV. This CDR3 is built from 16 residues. This CDR3 reads CASSLGGLQYQETQYF. CDR3 coding DNA: TGTGCCAGCAGCTTAGGGGGGCTTCAGTACCAAGAGACCCAGTACTTC.

The chain couples TRBV28 to TRBJ2-7; D may be TRBD1 (6 bases). V lost 5 bases and J lost 2, with 13 bases in between. Per germline, CDR1 MDHEN and CDR2 SYDVKM. The CDR3 runs 14 residues. The CDR3 spells CASSTRGRTYEQYF. CDR3 in DNA: TGTGCCAGCAGTACCAGGGGAAGGACCTACGAGCAGTACTTC.